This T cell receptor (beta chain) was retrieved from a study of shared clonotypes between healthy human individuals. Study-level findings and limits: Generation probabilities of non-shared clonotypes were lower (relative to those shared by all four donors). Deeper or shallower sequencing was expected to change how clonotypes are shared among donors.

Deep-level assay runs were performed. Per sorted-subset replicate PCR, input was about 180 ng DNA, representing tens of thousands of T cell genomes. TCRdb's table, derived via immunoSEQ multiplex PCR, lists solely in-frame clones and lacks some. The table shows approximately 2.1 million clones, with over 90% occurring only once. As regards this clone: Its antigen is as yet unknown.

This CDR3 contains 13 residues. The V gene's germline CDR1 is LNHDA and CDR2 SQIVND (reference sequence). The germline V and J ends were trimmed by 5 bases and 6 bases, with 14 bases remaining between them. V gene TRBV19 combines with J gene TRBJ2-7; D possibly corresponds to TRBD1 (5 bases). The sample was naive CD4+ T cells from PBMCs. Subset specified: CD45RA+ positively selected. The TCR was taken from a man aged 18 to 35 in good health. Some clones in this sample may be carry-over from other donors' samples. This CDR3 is CASSQQGLREQYF. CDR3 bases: TGTGCCAGTAGTCAGCAGGGTCTTCGCGAGCAGTACTTC.